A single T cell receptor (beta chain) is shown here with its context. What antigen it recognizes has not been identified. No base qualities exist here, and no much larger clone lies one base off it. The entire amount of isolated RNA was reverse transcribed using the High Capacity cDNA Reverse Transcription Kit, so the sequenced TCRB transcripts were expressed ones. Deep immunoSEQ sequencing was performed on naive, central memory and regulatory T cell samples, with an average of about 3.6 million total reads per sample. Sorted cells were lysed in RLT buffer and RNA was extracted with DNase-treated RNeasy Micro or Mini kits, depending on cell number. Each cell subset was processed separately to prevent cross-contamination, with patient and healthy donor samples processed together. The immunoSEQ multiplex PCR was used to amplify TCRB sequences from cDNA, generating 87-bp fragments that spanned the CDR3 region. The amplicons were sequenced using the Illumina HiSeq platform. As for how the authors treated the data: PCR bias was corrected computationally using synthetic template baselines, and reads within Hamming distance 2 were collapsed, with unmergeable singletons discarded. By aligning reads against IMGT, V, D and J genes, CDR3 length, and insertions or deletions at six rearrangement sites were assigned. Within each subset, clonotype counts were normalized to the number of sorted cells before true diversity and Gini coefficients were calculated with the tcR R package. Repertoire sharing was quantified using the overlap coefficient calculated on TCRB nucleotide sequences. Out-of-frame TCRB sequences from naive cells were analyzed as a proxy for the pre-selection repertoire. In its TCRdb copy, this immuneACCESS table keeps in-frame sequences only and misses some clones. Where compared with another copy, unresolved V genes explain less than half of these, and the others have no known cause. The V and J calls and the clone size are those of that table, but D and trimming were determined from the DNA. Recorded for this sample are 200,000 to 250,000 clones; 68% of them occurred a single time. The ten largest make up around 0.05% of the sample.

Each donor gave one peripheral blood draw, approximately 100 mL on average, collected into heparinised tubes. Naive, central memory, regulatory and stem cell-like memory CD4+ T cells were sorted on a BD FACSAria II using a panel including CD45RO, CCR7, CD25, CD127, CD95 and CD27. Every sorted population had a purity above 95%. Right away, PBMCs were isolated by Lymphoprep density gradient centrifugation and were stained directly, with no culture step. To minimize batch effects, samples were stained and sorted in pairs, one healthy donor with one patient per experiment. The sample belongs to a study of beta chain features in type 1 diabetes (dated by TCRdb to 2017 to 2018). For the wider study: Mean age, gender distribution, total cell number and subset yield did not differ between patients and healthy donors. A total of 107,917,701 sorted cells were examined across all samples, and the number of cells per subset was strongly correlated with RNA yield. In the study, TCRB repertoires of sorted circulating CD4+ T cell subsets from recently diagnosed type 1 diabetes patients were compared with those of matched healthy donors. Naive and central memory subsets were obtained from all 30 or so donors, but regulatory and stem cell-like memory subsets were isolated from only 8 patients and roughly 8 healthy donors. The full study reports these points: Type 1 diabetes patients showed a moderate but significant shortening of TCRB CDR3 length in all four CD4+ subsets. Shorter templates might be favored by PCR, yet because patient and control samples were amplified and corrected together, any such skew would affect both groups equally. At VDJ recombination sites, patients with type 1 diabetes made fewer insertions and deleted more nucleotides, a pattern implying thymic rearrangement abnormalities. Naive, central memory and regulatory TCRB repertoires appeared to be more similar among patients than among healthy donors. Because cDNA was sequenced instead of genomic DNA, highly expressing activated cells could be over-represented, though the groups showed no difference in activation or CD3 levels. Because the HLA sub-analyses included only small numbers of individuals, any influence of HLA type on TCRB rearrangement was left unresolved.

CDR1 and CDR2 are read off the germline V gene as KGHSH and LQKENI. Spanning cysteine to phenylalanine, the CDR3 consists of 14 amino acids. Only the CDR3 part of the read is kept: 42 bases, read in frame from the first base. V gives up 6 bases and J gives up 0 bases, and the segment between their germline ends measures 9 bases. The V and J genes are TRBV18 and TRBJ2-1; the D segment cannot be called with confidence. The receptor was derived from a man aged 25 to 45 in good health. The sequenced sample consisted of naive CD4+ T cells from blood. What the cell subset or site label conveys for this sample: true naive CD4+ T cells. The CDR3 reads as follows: CASSLSYSYNEQFF. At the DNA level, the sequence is TGTGCCAGCTCCCTCTCCTACTCCTACAATGAGCAGTTCTTC.